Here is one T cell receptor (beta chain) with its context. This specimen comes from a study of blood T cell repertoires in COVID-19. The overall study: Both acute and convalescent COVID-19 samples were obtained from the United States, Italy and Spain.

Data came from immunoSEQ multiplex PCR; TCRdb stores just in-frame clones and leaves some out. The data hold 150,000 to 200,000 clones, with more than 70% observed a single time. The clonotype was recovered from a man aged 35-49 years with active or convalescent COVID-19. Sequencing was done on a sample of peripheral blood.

CDR3 DNA sequence: TGTGCCTGGAGTGCCCCCGTACGGGCTAGCGGGGGGTGGGATGAGCAGTTCTTC. This sequence encodes CAWSAPVRASGGWDEQFF. The chain has TRBV30 and TRBJ2-1, with 11 bases lining up with TRBD2. The CDR3 runs to 18 residues. The V and J ends lost 1 base and 8 bases, in that order; junction bases with no gene match: 16. Looked up from germline, CDR1 is GTSNPN and CDR2 is SVGIG (reference sequence).